Detailed here is one T cell receptor (beta chain). The data were obtained in a study of blood T cell repertoires in COVID-19. Study in general: Specimens from acute and convalescent COVID-19 originated in the United States, Italy and Spain. PBMCs, B-cell-depleted T cells, or T cells provided the cDNA or gDNA that made up the material.

The CDR3 has 15 residues. Germline V lookup: CDR1 SGHAT, CDR2 FQNNGV. Trimming removed 7 bases from V and 0 bases from J, with 15 bases in between. Per the study methods: Reference gene primers were amplified, and this amplification served to estimate nucleated cell counts. Clones were read by immunoSEQ multiplex PCR, and TCRdb kept only the in-frame ones, dropping some. The V and J calls and clone size were taken over from that table, and D and trimming were inferred from the DNA. Of around 100,000 clones listed, 91% are singletons. Sequencing was performed on peripheral blood. The chain employs TRBV11-2 and TRBJ1-2; perhaps TRBD1 as D (6 bases). This clonotype originated in a human donor with active COVID-19. The donor label of this sample is uncertain. The CDR3 protein is CASTEGGPSNYGYTF. As DNA, the CDR3 is TGTGCCAGCACGGAGGGGGGGCCGTCTAACTATGGCTACACCTTC.